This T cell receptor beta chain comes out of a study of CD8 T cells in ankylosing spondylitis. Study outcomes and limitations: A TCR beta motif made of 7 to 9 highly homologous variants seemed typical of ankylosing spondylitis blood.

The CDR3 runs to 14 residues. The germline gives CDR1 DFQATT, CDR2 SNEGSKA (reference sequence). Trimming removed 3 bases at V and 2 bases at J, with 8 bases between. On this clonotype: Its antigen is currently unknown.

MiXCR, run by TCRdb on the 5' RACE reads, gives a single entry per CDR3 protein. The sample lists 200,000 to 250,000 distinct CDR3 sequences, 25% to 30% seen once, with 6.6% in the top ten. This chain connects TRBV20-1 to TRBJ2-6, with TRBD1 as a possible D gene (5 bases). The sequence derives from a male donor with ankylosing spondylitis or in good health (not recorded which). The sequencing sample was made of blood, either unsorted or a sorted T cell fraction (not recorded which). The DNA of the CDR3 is TGCAGTGCTAGGACAGAGGCTGGGGCCAACGTCCTGACTTTC. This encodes CSARTEAGANVLTF.